This TCR beta chain was identified in a study of post-analysis software for immune sequencing data. Study conclusions and caveats: Compared with controls, patients had more of about 5 TRBV segments, including TRBV5-6, TRBV5-1 and TRBV20-1.

In germline, CDR1 is SGDLS, CDR2 YYNGEE. Trimming took 0 bases from V and 5 from J, leaving 15 bases between them. This CDR3 region has 16 residues. The library was made from cDNA and included unique molecular identifiers. T cells numbering roughly 0.85 to 10 million gave rise to a few hundred thousand cDNA molecules. MiXCR, run by TCRdb on the PCR reads, gives a single entry per CDR3 protein. The sample records around 440,000 distinct CDR3 sequences, less than 45% being singletons. Concerning this clonotype itself: Its antigen is undetermined.

The chain combines TRBV9 with TRBJ2-1, with D maybe TRBD2 (7 bases). This clonotype was sampled from a girl under 18 with multiple sclerosis. Sequencing was performed on blood. CDR3 in amino acids: CASSVDLGGGHNEQFF. CDR3 sequence (DNA): TGTGCCAGCAGCGTAGATCTAGGCGGGGGCCACAATGAGCAGTTCTTC.